This is a list of T cell receptor beta chains from one sample in a study of CD8 T cells in ankylosing spondylitis. TCRdb recomputed calls from the 5' RACE reads with MiXCR, one row per CDR3 protein. In the table there are 150,000 to 200,000 distinct CDR3 sequences, roughly 30% of which are singletons. Sequencing input: synovial fluid, either unsorted or a sorted T cell fraction (not recorded which). Receptor source: a male donor with ankylosing spondylitis. CDR3s include the opening cysteine and the closing phenylalanine or tryptophan. The D gene is left open where the match is weak. Not every row has a clone size; where given, it reads once, few, many or a size class.

d_gene | j_gene | v_gene | abundance | CDR3nt | CDR3aa
TRBD2 | TRBJ2-1 | TRBV12-3/TRBV12-4 | . | TGTGCCAGCAGTTTTCGAGCGGGAGGCTCCTACAATGAGCAGTTCTTC | CASSFRAGGSYNEQFF
. | TRBJ1-2 | TRBV27 | many | TGTGCCAGCAGTTTATCGCCCACGTACTATGGCTACACCTTC | CASSLSPTYYGYTF
. | TRBJ1-6 | TRBV10-3 | few | TGTGCCATCAGTGAGTCCATGGACAGACTCTCCTATAATTCACCCCTCCACTTT | CAISESMDRLSYNSPLHF
. | TRBJ1-1 | TRBV15 | few | TGTGCCACCCGGGTGGGGGGCCAGGACACTGAAGCTTTCTTT | CATRVGGQDTEAFF
TRBD2 | TRBJ2-2 | TRBV4-1 | . | TGCGCCAGCAGCCAAGTTGATCTGGGACTAGCGACCGGGGAGCTGTTTTTT | CASSQVDLGLATGELFF
. | TRBJ2-1 | TRBV9 | few | TGTGCCAGCAGCGTAGAGAGCTTTGGCTCCTACAATGAGCAGTTCTTC | CASSVESFGSYNEQFF
. | TRBJ2-5 | TRBV5-6 | few | TGTGCCAGCAGCGTAGGGAAGGGAAAAGAGACCCAGTACTTC | CASSVGKGKETQYF
. | TRBJ2-1 | TRBV28 | . | TGTGCCCACGGACCCCTCTACAATGAGCAGTTCTTC | CAHGPLYNEQFF
TRBD1 | TRBJ1-6 | TRBV4-1 | . | TGCGCCAGCAGCCAATGGACAGGAGAAATCTCCTATAATTCACCCCTCCACTTT | CASSQWTGEISYNSPLHF
. | TRBJ1-1 | TRBV30 | few | TGTGCCTGGAGTGTAAGGTCAGCGAACACTGAAGCTTTCTTT | CAWSVRSANTEAFF
TRBD2 | TRBJ2-1 | TRBV6-1 | few | TGTGCCAGCAGTCCCCGGGGGGGAGTAACCTACAATGAGCAGTTCTTC | CASSPRGGVTYNEQFF
TRBD2 | TRBJ2-7 | TRBV5-1 | . | TGCGCCAGCAGCCCCAACCCGGGGGGAATGGACGAGCAGTACTTC | CASSPNPGGMDEQYF
TRBD1 | TRBJ1-2 | TRBV5-4 | . | TGTGCCAGCAGCTCCGACATGACAGGGATTGGAGGCTACACCTTC | CASSSDMTGIGGYTF
. | TRBJ2-7 | TRBV5-1 | . | TGCGCCAGCAGCTTGGTGGGGGCAGGGGGGACCTACGAGCAGTACTTC | CASSLVGAGGTYEQYF
TRBD1 | TRBJ2-6 | TRBV12-3/TRBV12-4 | few | TGTGCCAGCAGTCTTGGACAGGGACCCTCTGGGGCCAACGTCCTGACTTTC | CASSLGQGPSGANVLTF
TRBD1 | TRBJ2-5 | TRBV2 | . | TGTGCCAGCAACCTCGACAGGGGACAAGAGACCCAGTACTTC | CASNLDRGQETQYF
. | TRBJ2-2 | TRBV7-9 | many | TGTGCCAGCAGCTTTGGGCAGGGGTTTCACACCGGGGAGCTGTTTTTT | CASSFGQGFHTGELFF
. | TRBJ2-7 | TRBV20-1 | once | TGCAGTGCTATCCCGGACAGCCCCCGGGGAAACGAGCAGTACTTC | CSAIPDSPRGNEQYF
. | TRBJ2-1 | TRBV7-2 | many | TGTGCCAGCAGCTTATTGAATGAGCAGTTCTTC | CASSLLNEQFF
TRBD1 | TRBJ1-4 | TRBV18 | . | TGTGCCAGCTCACCATACAGGGGTGAAGAAAAACTGTTTTTT | CASSPYRGEEKLFF
. | TRBJ2-5 | TRBV6-1 | . | TGTGCCAGCAGCACCCCCCCGCAAGAGACCCAGTACTTC | CASSTPPQETQYF
TRBD1 | TRBJ2-1 | TRBV11-3 | . | TGTGCCAGCAGCCCTCAGGGGGTCAATGAGCAGTTCTTC | CASSPQGVNEQFF
. | TRBJ2-5 | TRBV9 | . | TGTGCCAGCAGCGGGGGACTTGGCGAAGAGACCCAGTACTTC | CASSGGLGEETQYF
TRBD1 | TRBJ2-3 | TRBV28 | . | TGTGCCAGCAGTCCGGACAGGATCACAGATACGCAGTATTTT | CASSPDRITDTQYF
. | TRBJ2-7 | TRBV25-1 | . | TGTGCCAGCAGTGAATCAGGGGTCGGGAAGGAGATGTCGTACGAGCAGTACTTC | CASSESGVGKEMSYEQYF
TRBD1 | TRBJ2-5 | TRBV10-3 | . | TGTGCCATCAGCCAGGGGGCCGGAGAGACCCAGTACTTC | CAISQGAGETQYF
. | TRBJ1-2 | TRBV20-1 | few | TGCAGTGCTAGAGACAGGGTAATAGGAGGCTACACCTTC | CSARDRVIGGYTF
. | TRBJ2-7 | TRBV7-9 | . | TGTGCCAGCAGCCGGACGGACTACGAGCAGTACTTC | CASSRTDYEQYF
. | TRBJ1-1 | TRBV27 | . | TGTGCCAGCAGTTCCCGTACTGAAGCTTTCTTT | CASSSRTEAFF
. | TRBJ2-2 | TRBV18 | few | TGTGCCAGCTCACCGCAGGGTAGGAGTAACACCGGGGAGCTGTTTTTT | CASSPQGRSNTGELFF
TRBD1 | TRBJ1-5 | TRBV2 | . | TGTGCCAGCAGTGCGGACAGGGAACCTTCGAATCAGCCCCAGCATTTT | CASSADREPSNQPQHF
. | TRBJ2-3 | TRBV13 | . | TGTGCCAGCAGCTCCCGGGGAGGGGGCAGCTCAGATACGCAGTATTTT | CASSSRGGGSSDTQYF
. | TRBJ2-2 | TRBV2 | . | TGTGCCAGAGGACCCCCCGGGGGCGGGGAGCTGTTTTTT | CARGPPGGGELFF
TRBD1 | TRBJ1-6 | TRBV12-3/TRBV12-4 | . | TGTGCCAGCAGGGGACAGTTTAATTCACCCCTCCACTTT | CASRGQFNSPLHF